These 23 T cell receptor beta chains came from one sample sequenced in a study of CD8 T cells in ankylosing spondylitis (TCRdb year 2017). The method was 5' RACE. TCRdb shows the sequencer as Illumina HiSeq 2500. Through fastp at Q25 and MiXCR, TCRdb rebuilt clones from the public reads, retaining in-frame beta chains. CDR3 protein duplicates are merged, each entry listing the most common genes and DNA. This sample is represented by 250,000 to 350,000 distinct CDR3 sequences; 15% to 25% of them were singletons. The ten biggest clones cover roughly 8% of the sample. The sequenced sample was blood, either unsorted or a sorted T cell fraction (not recorded which). Receptors originate from a male donor with ankylosing spondylitis or in good health (not recorded which).

The CDR3 here is CASSLESGGYNEQFF. CDR3 coding DNA: TGTGCCAGCAGCTTAGAGTCGGGCGGATACAATGAGCAGTTCTTC. This chain joins TRBV7-3 and TRBJ2-1; D remains unclear. This CDR3 is built from 15 residues. Looked up from germline, CDR1 is SGHTA and CDR2 is FQGTGA. Trimming removed 2 bases at V and 4 bases at J, with 12 bases between.

This clonotype turned up a few times. This chain links TRBV12-3 or TRBV12-4 with TRBJ2-3; D possibly corresponds to TRBD2 (5 bases). The V and J ends lost 7 bases and 5 bases respectively, with 19 bases between them. There are 15 residues in the CDR3. CDR3 sequence: CASTLPSGGGDTQYF. Written as DNA, the CDR3 is TGTGCCAGCACCCTGCCCAGCGGTGGAGGAGATACGCAGTATTTT.

The DNA for the CDR3 is TGCGCCAGCAGCTTGGACAGGGGAAACTACGAGCAGTACGTC. This encodes CASSLDRGNYEQYV. The chain uses TRBV5-1 and TRBJ2-7, with TRBD1 identical over 7 bases. CDR1 SGHRS and CDR2 YFSETQ come from the germline V gene. The CDR3 loop spans 14 amino acids. V lost 0 bases, J lost 3 bases, and 3 bases stayed unmatched.

This clonotype was detected a few times. This chain links TRBV29-1 with TRBJ2-3; D might be TRBD2 (6 bases). Between the trimmed V and J ends, which lost 3 bases and 4 bases, there was a span of 11 bases. The CDR3 has 13 residues. Germline lookup yields CDR1 SQVTM and CDR2 ANQGSEA. The CDR3 is CSVDGSGADTQYF. In DNA form, the CDR3 reads TGCAGCGTTGACGGGAGTGGGGCAGATACGCAGTATTTT.

This clonotype was seen only once. The chain combines TRBV6-2 or TRBV6-3 with TRBJ2-3, with a weak D call TRBD1 (7 bases). From germline, CDR1 is MNHEY and CDR2 SVGEGT. Trimming left V 1 base short and J 0 bases short, with 23 bases between. The CDR3 is 20 amino acids. The CDR3 loop reads CASSYFPAGQGVMSTDTQYF. CDR3 nucleotides: TGTGCCAGCAGTTACTTTCCGGCGGGGCAGGGGGTGATGAGCACAGATACGCAGTATTTT.

The rearrangement uses TRBV7-6 and TRBJ2-1; no definite D call. Germline assignment: CDR1 SGHVS and CDR2 FNYEAQ. The ends were cut back, 5 bases at V and 2 bases at J, with 16 bases in the middle. The CDR3 contains 16 residues. The CDR3 loop is CASSPFTERPYNEQFF. CDR3 nucleotide sequence: TGTGCCAGCAGCCCTTTTACAGAAAGACCCTACAATGAGCAGTTCTTC.

This chain joins TRBV28 and TRBJ2-2; D ambiguous. The CDR3 consists of 10 residues. Trimming shortened V by 6 bases and J by 16 bases, and 12 bases separated the two germline ends. Germline V CDR1 and CDR2: MDHEN, SYDVKM. The CDR3 is CASSGPPRFF. The CDR3 DNA reads as TGTGCCAGCAGCGGCCCCCCGAGGTTTTTT.

The chain has TRBV27 and TRBJ2-2; D gene unclear. CDR1 and CDR2 (germline): MNHEY, SMNVEV (reference sequence). The CDR3 is 15 residues long. Trimming cost V 6 bases and J 8 bases, with 19 bases left between them. Here the CDR3 reads CASSPVTWGAGELFF. In DNA, the CDR3 is TGTGCCAGCAGCCCTGTCACGTGGGGTGCGGGGGAGCTGTTTTTT.

The V call is TRBV6-5, the J call TRBJ2-1, with TRBD2 identical over 7 bases. The CDR3 totals 14 residues. Germline V gene sequence: CDR1 MNHEY, CDR2 SVGAGI. V shed 3 bases and J 4 bases; nucleotides not matched to a gene: 3. The CDR3 DNA sequence: TGTGCCAGCAGTTATTCTAGCGGATACAATGAGCAGTTCTTC. Translated, it gives CASSYSSGYNEQFF.

In its sample, this clonotype was seen many times. The chain links TRBV5-1 to TRBJ1-2; 7 bases are shared with TRBD1. J gave up 3 bases and V 0 bases, and 2 bases lay outside the gene matches. Germline V lookup: CDR1 SGHRS, CDR2 YFSETQ. The CDR3 covers 14 residues. The CDR3 is CASSLGQGYYGYTF. The CDR3 coding sequence is TGCGCCAGCAGCTTGGGACAGGGTTACTATGGCTACACCTTC. The whole variable domain, filled in from reference TRBV5-1 and TRBJ1-2, reads KAGVTQTPRYLIKTRGQQVTLSCSPISGHRSVSWYQQTPGQGLQFLFEYFSETQRNKGNFPGRFSGRQFSNSRSEMNVSTLELGDSALYLCASSLGQGYYGYTFGSGTRLTVV.

This clonotype was seen ten or more times. The chain is built from TRBV12-3 or TRBV12-4 and TRBJ2-1; 11 bases line up with TRBD1. CDR3 length equals 16 residues. The J segment lost 2 bases and the V segment lost 5 bases, leaving 5 bases of the junction unmatched. The CDR3 loop reads CASSTRGQGAYNEQFF. CDR3 DNA: TGTGCCAGCAGTACAAGGGGACAGGGGGCCTACAATGAGCAGTTCTTC.

The genes are TRBV10-2 and TRBJ2-3, with 13 bases matching TRBD2. Germline CDR1 and CDR2: WSHSY and SAAADI. Losses at the gene ends were 3 bases for V and 6 bases for J; bases not matched to a gene: 6. The CDR3 consists of 16 residues. This chain's CDR3 is CASSDRTSGSRDTQYF. The CDR3 DNA reads as TGCGCCAGCAGTGACCGGACTAGCGGGAGCAGGGATACGCAGTATTTT.

The rearrangement uses TRBV5-5 and TRBJ2-1, with D possibly being TRBD1 (6 bases). V dropped 4 bases and J dropped 4 bases, with 15 bases sitting between them. The CDR3 loop spans 15 amino acids. Germline lookup yields CDR1 SGHKS and CDR2 YYEKEE (reference sequence). CDR3 DNA: TGTGCCAGCAGCGTTGACCCACAGGGATACAATGAGCAGTTCTTC. Translation: CASSVDPQGYNEQFF.

The gene calls are TRBV12-3 or TRBV12-4 and TRBJ2-2; D unclear. The CDR3 contains 11 residues. The V end lost 3 bases, the J end lost 7 bases, and 3 bases lay between the germline ends. CDR3 nucleotides: TGTGCCAGCAGTTTTCTCGGGGAGCTGTTTTTT. Its protein product is CASSFLGELFF.

The rearrangement joins TRBV20-1 to TRBJ2-3, with 8 positions matching TRBD2. Germline CDR1 and CDR2: DFQATT and SNEGSKA (reference sequence). The CDR3 contains 15 residues. The trim removed 2 bases at V and 1 base at J, leaving 5 bases unmatched. As DNA, the CDR3 is TGCAGTGCTAGACCGGGACTAGATGGCACAGATACGCAGTATTTT. This encodes CSARPGLDGTDTQYF.

This clonotype was recorded a few times. The DNA for the CDR3 is TGTGCCAGCAGCTCCAAAGTAGCGGGTCTTTACAATGAGCAGTTCTTC. Amino acids: CASSSKVAGLYNEQFF. The chain combines TRBV6-1 with TRBJ2-1, with 7 bases fitting TRBD2. V lost 6 bases, J lost 4 bases, and 12 bases stayed unmatched. The CDR3 runs 16 residues. Germline lookup yields CDR1 MNHNS and CDR2 SASEGT.

The chain combines TRBV6-5 with TRBJ1-3, with D perhaps matching TRBD1 (6 bases). The CDR3 consists of 15 residues. The ends were cut back, 2 bases at V and 8 bases at J, with 16 bases in the middle. Per germline, CDR1 MNHEY and CDR2 SVGAGI. CDR3 region: CASSYDGGGAYTIYF. As DNA, the CDR3 is TGTGCCAGCAGTTACGATGGAGGGGGGGCCTACACCATATATTTT.

This chain uses TRBV11-2 with TRBJ2-7; D may be TRBD2 (5 bases). Trimming removed 3 bases at V and 3 bases at J, with 9 bases between. Germline V CDR1 and CDR2: SGHAT, FQNNGV. There are 13 residues in the CDR3. The CDR3 DNA follows: TGTGCCAGCAGCTTCTCGACTAACTACGAGCAGTACGTC. Amino acid sequence: CASSFSTNYEQYV.

In its sample, this clonotype was seen a few times. The chain links TRBV6-1 to TRBJ1-3, with 7 bases identical to TRBD1. This CDR3 spans 15 amino acids. V lost 7 bases and J lost 3; bases outside the gene matches: 9. CDR1 is MNHNS, CDR2 SASEGT, per germline. For the CDR3, the DNA is TGTGCCAGCACCGTCACAGGGGTTGGTGGAAACACCATATATTTT. This sequence encodes CASTVTGVGGNTIYF.

This clonotype was picked up a small number of times. The chain is built from TRBV5-1 and TRBJ1-2; the match to TRBD1 covers 7 bases. Unmatched junction bases numbered 7, after V lost 4 bases and J lost 4 bases. The CDR3 covers 14 residues. Germline V gene data show CDR1 as SGHRS and CDR2 as YFSETQ. The CDR3 is CASSRPDRTYGYTF. The CDR3 region has the DNA TGCGCCAGCAGCCGCCCGGACAGGACCTATGGCTACACCTTC.

This chain connects TRBV28 to TRBJ2-4; D might be TRBD1 or TRBD2, each matching 5 bases. The germline V and J ends were trimmed by 6 bases and 3 bases, with 18 bases remaining between them. CDR1 and CDR2 from the germline V gene are MDHEN and SYDVKM. This CDR3 region has 16 residues. The CDR3 DNA is TGTGCCAGCAGCTCCATAGGTGGGGGAGTCAAAAACATTCAGTACTTC. Its translation is CASSSIGGGVKNIQYF.

This clonotype came up a few times. The rearrangement joins TRBV20-1 to TRBJ1-5; D may be TRBD1 (6 bases). V lost 1 base and J 0 bases, leaving 25 bases between the germline ends. There are 20 residues in the CDR3. Germline V gene data show CDR1 as DFQATT and CDR2 as SNEGSKA (reference sequence). This chain's CDR3 is CSARGPHTTGRLYSNQPQHF. Written as DNA, the CDR3 is TGCAGTGCTAGAGGTCCCCACACGACAGGCAGACTCTATAGCAATCAGCCCCAGCATTTT.

This clonotype was detected a few times. This chain links TRBV29-1 with TRBJ2-3; perhaps D is TRBD1 or TRBD2 (7 bases each). Trimming cost V 7 bases and J 0 bases, with 17 bases left between them. CDR1 SQVTM and CDR2 ANQGSEA come from the germline V gene. This CDR3 is built from 15 residues. DNA of the CDR3: TGCAGCGCAGGGGGGGAGATATCTAGCACAGATACGCAGTATTTT. Its protein product is CSAGGEISSTDTQYF.